These T cell receptor beta chains were read from a single sample in a study of CD8 T cells in ankylosing spondylitis. MiXCR, run by TCRdb on the 5' RACE reads, gives a single entry per CDR3 protein. In the table there are 240,000 or so distinct CDR3 sequences, 8% to 9.5% of which are singletons. Material: blood, either unsorted or a sorted T cell fraction (not recorded which). The receptors were sampled from a male donor with ankylosing spondylitis or in good health (not recorded which). CDR3s leave out the opening cysteine and the closing phenylalanine or tryptophan. A D gene is named only where the DNA matches it firmly.

cdr3_aa cdr3_length j_call v_call d_call
ASSLVSAAGYSYEQY 15 TRBJ2-7 TRBV5-5 -
AWREPDPQPQH 11 TRBJ1-5 TRBV30 -
SATVAGGPYEQY 12 TRBJ2-7 TRBV20-1 TRBD2
ASDSLRGGELF 11 TRBJ2-2 TRBV5-1 -
SARGRADTEAF 11 TRBJ1-1 TRBV20-1 -
SAWGGTEDYNEQF 13 TRBJ2-1 TRBV20-1 TRBD2
ASSAVAGVWNEQF 13 TRBJ2-1 TRBV7-9 TRBD2
SVFKGSGNQPQH 12 TRBJ1-5 TRBV20-1 -
ASSPTSGSYEQY 12 TRBJ2-7 TRBV3-1 TRBD2
SVGAMNTEAF 10 TRBJ1-1 TRBV29-1 -
SALGYLGPNQPQH 13 TRBJ1-5 TRBV20-1 -
ASSQDHGKEAF 11 TRBJ1-1 TRBV4-2 -
ASSPLGGAAETQY 13 TRBJ2-5 TRBV27 -
SVAGTSGRRAGELF 14 TRBJ2-2 TRBV29-1 TRBD2
SARGLAGGGTDTQY 14 TRBJ2-3 TRBV20-1 TRBD2
AWSSSGGPRYEQY 13 TRBJ2-7 TRBV30 TRBD2
AWSAGTGGATGELF 14 TRBJ2-2 TRBV30 TRBD1
AWSVGENTEAF 11 TRBJ1-1 TRBV30 -
ASSYSDPSGIYNEQF 15 TRBJ2-1 TRBV6-2/TRBV6-3 TRBD2
ASSLERITDNEQF 13 TRBJ2-1 TRBV5-1 -
ASSPQGAGAGNEQF 14 TRBJ2-1 TRBV5-1 -
ASSRDSIELSSYEQY 15 TRBJ2-7 TRBV28 TRBD1
ASSLGGGTSGMSSYNEQF 18 TRBJ2-1 TRBV11-1 TRBD2
ASSYWTGNPYEQY 13 TRBJ2-7 TRBV5-1 -
ASSRYQPGRQETQY 14 TRBJ2-5 TRBV27 -
ASSLLAGGQETQY 13 TRBJ2-5 TRBV18 TRBD2
ASSLARMNTGELF 13 TRBJ2-2 TRBV5-5 -
ASSIAGWTYEQY 12 TRBJ2-7 TRBV19 -
ASSLGDGPGWPLH 13 TRBJ1-6 TRBV7-9 -
ASSLEGILGVPPY 13 TRBJ2-5 TRBV5-5 -
AWDIGGNYGYT 11 TRBJ1-2 TRBV30 -
ASSLNPADTQY 11 TRBJ2-3 TRBV7-3 -
ASSQDRLQPQH 11 TRBJ1-5 TRBV11-3 TRBD1
ASSRGTVRGYT 11 TRBJ1-2 TRBV6-1 TRBD1
AISDSNRGLNEQY 13 TRBJ2-7 TRBV10-3 TRBD1
SVGGAGNEQF 10 TRBJ2-1 TRBV29-1 -
ASSYPRGLAGGPTRYEQY 18 TRBJ2-7 TRBV6-2/TRBV6-3 TRBD2
ASTETTYNEQF 11 TRBJ2-1 TRBV6-2/TRBV6-3 -
ASSQAWGHPPYNEQF 15 TRBJ2-1 TRBV4-3 -
ASSRTSGNQETQY 13 TRBJ2-5 TRBV5-6 TRBD2
ASSSQADRGRNEQY 14 TRBJ2-7 TRBV7-2 TRBD1
ASSGDSSYNEQF 12 TRBJ2-1 TRBV5-1 TRBD1
ATSRDPGLSTDTQY 14 TRBJ2-3 TRBV15 TRBD2
SASLPNTGELF 11 TRBJ2-2 TRBV20-1 -
SPPVGQPQH 9 TRBJ1-5 TRBV29-1 -
ASSFTGSRVHEQY 13 TRBJ2-7 TRBV12-3/TRBV12-4 -
ASSISGTSPYEQY 13 TRBJ2-7 TRBV5-1 -
ASSFSDSQIGNTIY 14 TRBJ1-3 TRBV5-6 -
ASSPQGGRETQY 12 TRBJ2-5 TRBV7-2 -
ASSHFGAGLVGTGELF 16 TRBJ2-2 TRBV5-1 TRBD2
ASSTSGLRGPLH 12 TRBJ1-6 TRBV5-6 -
ASSYMRGGAETQY 13 TRBJ2-5 TRBV11-2 TRBD2
ASSFRMRGGVLETQY 15 TRBJ2-5 TRBV7-9 TRBD2
ACASGLFTDTQY 12 TRBJ2-3 TRBV7-2 TRBD2
AYVRAFEPDTQY 12 TRBJ2-3 TRBV7-9 -
ASSLNSAASMGETQY 15 TRBJ2-5 TRBV5-1 -
SASSPRDSYEQY 12 TRBJ2-7 TRBV20-1 TRBD1
ASSLGTGTSYEQY 13 TRBJ2-7 TRBV12-3/TRBV12-4 TRBD1
ASSLWGATDTQY 12 TRBJ2-3 TRBV7-2 -
ASSLFPTGDTDTQY 14 TRBJ2-3 TRBV11-2 TRBD1